Below are 7 T cell receptor beta chains sequenced from a single sample in a study of cytomegalovirus exposure and HLA in healthy donors. The PCR ran on 60 Vbeta and 13 Jbeta primers. Clones were read by immunoSEQ multiplex PCR, and TCRdb kept only the in-frame ones, dropping some. The sample holds 150,000 to 200,000 clones, around 82% seen once. Sequenced: PBMCs. All receptors come from a man aged 35 to 55 in good health and CMV-seronegative.

The V and J genes are TRBV27 and TRBJ2-6, with a possible D match to TRBD2 (6 bases). The CDR3 spans 16 residues. V lost 11 bases to trimming and J lost 0 bases, with 17 bases between them. The V gene's germline CDR1 is MNHEY and CDR2 SMNVEV (reference sequence). This CDR3 reads CAFQRAAASGANVLTF. In nucleotides, the CDR3 is TGTGCCTTCCAGCGGGCAGCAGCCTCTGGGGCCAACGTCCTGACTTTC.

The chain has TRBV9 and TRBJ2-7; D is possibly TRBD1 (6 bases). This CDR3 is built from 15 residues. The ends were cut back, 4 bases at V and 6 bases at J, with 20 bases in the middle. Per germline, CDR1 SGDLS and CDR2 YYNGEE. The CDR3 region is CASSINTGTPTEQYF. The CDR3 nucleotides are TGTGCCAGCAGCATCAATACCGGGACACCTACCGAGCAGTACTTC.

This clone was seen a few times. The chain combines TRBV5-4 with TRBJ2-5; 10 bases are a match to TRBD2. The J call may not be correct, given that the DNA end is closer to TRBJ2-7. There are 14 residues in the CDR3. CDR1 and CDR2 from the germline V gene are SGHNT and YYREEE (reference sequence). The DNA of the CDR3 is TGTGCCAGCAGCTTCCGTCTAGCGGGAGTCGAGCAGTACTTC. It encodes CASSFRLAGVEQYF.

The CDR3 sequence is CASGRDRNTEAFF. The DNA of the CDR3 is TGTGCCAGCGGTCGGGACAGGAACACTGAAGCTTTCTTT. V and J are TRBV6-1 and TRBJ1-1; 7 nucleotides line up with TRBD1. Per the germline V gene, CDR1 is MNHNS and CDR2 is SASEGT. This CDR3 has 13 amino acids. V trimming: 8 bases; J trimming: 1 base; junction bases outside the gene matches: 4.

The V and J genes are TRBV7-9 and TRBJ1-1; D is unclear. Trimming took 7 bases from V and 4 from J, leaving 7 bases between them. The V gene's germline CDR1 is SEHNR and CDR2 FQNEAQ (reference sequence). CDR3 length: 11 residues. In nucleotides, the CDR3 is TGTGCCAGCATCGAGCCCACTGAAGCTTTCTTT. Amino acid sequence: CASIEPTEAFF.

CDR3 bases: TGTGCCACCAGCAGAGATCGACAAAACTATGGCTACACCTTC. Translation gives CATSRDRQNYGYTF. The gene calls are TRBV15 and TRBJ1-2; D call uncertain. The CDR3 totals 14 residues. V lost 0 bases and J lost 2, with 7 bases in between. CDR1 is LNHNV, CDR2 YYDKDF, per germline (reference sequence).

V is TRBV7-3 and J is TRBJ2-1; D is possibly TRBD1 (5 bases). Deletions cut 1 base from V and 12 bases from J, with 13 bases between. The CDR3 has 13 amino acids. The germline V gene encodes CDR1 SGHTA and CDR2 FQGTGA. CDR3 bases: TGTGCCAGCAGCTTAAGGGAAGGGGAACGGCAGTTCTTC. Translated, it gives CASSLREGERQFF.